This entry describes one T cell receptor beta chain. The data derive from a study of blood T cell repertoires in COVID-19. Only in-frame clones appear in the TCRdb table, and some are missing; sequencing was by immunoSEQ multiplex PCR. The sample has 95,000 to 150,000 clones; 82% are singletons. In germline, CDR1 is GTSNPN, CDR2 SVGIG (reference sequence). Trimming removed 6 bases at V and 5 bases at J, with 13 bases between. The length of the CDR3 is 12 residues. The sample consisted of peripheral blood. The TCR sequence derives from an older woman with acute or convalescent COVID-19. The chain employs TRBV30 and TRBJ1-1, with D possibly matching TRBD1 (5 bases). The CDR3, as DNA: TGTGCCTGTAACAGGCCTTATACTGAAGCTTTCTTT. It is translated as CACNRPYTEAFF.